The 27 T cell receptor beta chains listed next were all sequenced from one sample in a study of PD-L1 blockade in urothelial cancer. Using immunoSEQ multiplex PCR, the repertoire was profiled, and TCRdb retains in-frame clones only, with some absent. The top ten clones hold about 0.92% of a sample with 100,000 or so clones, roughly nine tenths of them seen once. The sample in question was PBMCs, obtained around atezolizumab (anti-PD-L1) treatment. Receptors were obtained from a woman over 75 with urothelial cancer.

The chain recombines TRBV6-1 with TRBJ1-2; D gene unclear. The length of the CDR3 is 13 residues. Trimming shortened V by 1 base and J by 5 bases, and 8 bases separated the two germline ends. Germline V lookup: CDR1 MNHNS, CDR2 SASEGT. DNA of the CDR3: TGTGCCAGCAGTGAAGGCCAGTGGTATGGCTACACCTTC. This translates into CASSEGQWYGYTF.

V gene TRBV9 combines with J gene TRBJ2-3; 8 bases are a match to TRBD1. Germline V gene data show CDR1 as SGDLS and CDR2 as YYNGEE. The CDR3 loop spans 15 amino acids. Trimming took 4 bases from V and 0 from J; bases not matched to a gene: 4. This CDR3 reads CASSPRQGSTDTQYF. The CDR3 region has the DNA TGTGCCAGCAGCCCACGACAGGGGAGCACAGATACGCAGTATTTT.

V is TRBV28 and J is TRBJ2-7; a possible D gene is TRBD2 (5 bases). Germline assignment: CDR1 MDHEN and CDR2 SYDVKM. The CDR3 contains 14 residues. The V end lost 5 bases, the J end lost 0 bases, and 11 bases lay between the germline ends. The CDR3 here is CASSGRGSSYEQYF. CDR3 coding DNA: TGTGCCAGCAGTGGTCGGGGAAGCTCCTACGAGCAGTACTTC.

The chain combines TRBV2 with TRBJ2-7; 8 bases agree with TRBD1. With V trimmed by 8 bases and J by 3 bases, 9 bases remained unmatched. This CDR3 has 14 residues. CDR1 and CDR2 (germline): SNHLY, FYNNEI. The chain's CDR3 is CASSGQGGLYEQYF. CDR3 DNA sequence: TGTGCCAGCTCCGGACAGGGTGGCCTCTACGAGCAGTACTTC.

The V gene is TRBV11-2, the J gene TRBJ1-2; 7 bases are shared with TRBD1. The CDR3 loop spans 15 amino acids. V dropped 4 bases and J dropped 4; count of bases not matched to a gene: 9. Germline values: CDR1 SGHAT, CDR2 FQNNGV. The CDR3 is CASSSGTAGIYGYTF. Written as DNA, the CDR3 is TGTGCCAGCAGCTCCGGGACAGCCGGGATCTATGGCTACACCTTC.

This clone was counted a few times. CDR3 region: CASGIRSGVNTEAFF. The CDR3 nucleotides read TGTGCCAGCGGAATTCGTTCGGGGGTGAACACTGAAGCTTTCTTT. V usage is TRBV11-2 and J usage is TRBJ1-1; tentatively, D is TRBD1 (5 bases). Germline V CDR1 and CDR2: SGHAT, FQNNGV. Trimming removed 8 bases from V and 0 bases from J, with 16 bases in between. The CDR3 is made up of 15 amino acids.

This chain connects TRBV6-1 to TRBJ1-2; TRBD1 might be the D (6 bases). Germline values: CDR1 MNHNS, CDR2 SASEGT. The CDR3 has 13 residues. V was shortened by 3 bases and J by 8 bases, with 13 bases between the two germline ends. CDR3 loop: CASSEGAALGYTF. The CDR3 DNA reads TGTGCCAGCAGTGAGGGGGCCGCCTTGGGCTACACCTTC.

CDR3 residues: CASSEQGADEQFF. The CDR3 DNA reads as TGTGCCAGCAGCGAACAGGGGGCGGATGAGCAGTTCTTC. The chain uses TRBV9 and TRBJ2-1; TRBD1 matches at 9 bases. Germline CDR1 is SGDLS and CDR2 is YYNGEE. V shed 3 bases, J shed 8 bases, and the junction held 3 bases outside the gene matches. This CDR3 contains 13 residues.

The rearrangement joins TRBV19 to TRBJ1-1; tentative D call: TRBD1 (5 bases). Germline CDR1 is LNHDA and CDR2 is SQIVND (reference sequence). This CDR3 spans 15 amino acids. Trimming pared 3 bases from V and 4 bases from J, leaving 15 bases between. The chain's CDR3 is CASSMSNGGATEAFF. The CDR3 DNA is TGTGCCAGTAGTATGAGTAACGGCGGGGCCACTGAAGCTTTCTTT.

The count of this clone is one. The junction differs from germline at one of its ends, possibly a read error. J is TRBJ2-5 and V is TRBV5-1; D might be TRBD1 (6 bases). CDR1 and CDR2 from the germline V gene are SGHRS and YFSETQ. The CDR3 consists of 14 residues. This CDR3 reads CASRLGQLQETQYF. CDR3 nucleotide sequence: TGCGCCAGCAGATTGGGACAACTCCAAGAGACCCAGTACTTC. Full variable domain (rest looked up from reference TRBV5-1 and TRBJ2-5): KAGVTQTPRYLIKTRGQQVTLSCSPISGHRSVSWYQQTPGQGLQFLFEYFSETQRNKGNFPGRFSGRQFSNSRSEMNVSTLELGDSALYLCASRLGQLQETQYFGPGTRLLVL.

This clone has just one count. The chain has TRBV30 and TRBJ2-7; tentative D call: TRBD1 (6 bases). The germline V gene has CDR1 GTSNPN and CDR2 SVGIG (reference sequence). The CDR3 contains 13 residues. The germline V and J ends were trimmed by 0 bases and 3 bases, with 9 bases remaining between them. Here the CDR3 reads CAWSVGTNYEQYF. DNA of the CDR3: TGTGCCTGGAGTGTTGGGACAAACTACGAGCAGTACTTC.

This chain joins TRBV2 and TRBJ2-7; TRBD2 aligns across 8 bases. This CDR3 has 13 amino acids. Germline loops: CDR1 SNHLY, CDR2 FYNNEI. V was pared by 4 bases and J by 5 bases, with 4 bases of the junction left unmatched. The CDR3 loop is CASSGGLGDEQYF. Here the CDR3 DNA reads TGTGCCAGCAGTGGGGGACTAGGTGACGAGCAGTACTTC.

In its sample, this clone was seen once. The V call is TRBV6-1, the J call TRBJ2-3, with D unresolved. This CDR3 comprises 14 residues. The germline V and J ends were trimmed by 4 bases and 2 bases, with 10 bases remaining between them. Germline V gene data show CDR1 as MNHNS and CDR2 as SASEGT. The CDR3 sequence is CASSGRLFTDTQYF. Here the CDR3 DNA reads TGTGCCAGCAGTGGGCGGCTGTTCACAGATACGCAGTATTTT.

There are a few counts of this clone. The rearrangement uses TRBV28 and TRBJ1-1; D unclear. V lost 8 bases and J lost 0, with 10 bases in between. Germline CDR1 is MDHEN and CDR2 is SYDVKM. This CDR3 is built from 13 residues. CDR3 DNA sequence: TGTGCCAGCTTCGGGAAATTGAACACTGAAGCTTTCTTT. Its translation: CASFGKLNTEAFF.

This clone was seen only a few times. V gene TRBV2 combines with J gene TRBJ1-5; 9 nucleotides match TRBD1. The CDR3 totals 15 residues. V lost 6 bases to trimming and J lost 4 bases; unmatched junction nucleotides: 7. Germline CDR1 and CDR2: SNHLY and FYNNEI. Here the CDR3 reads CASRLGTGNNQPQHF. In nucleotides, the CDR3 is TGTGCCAGCAGGCTCGGGACAGGGAATAATCAGCCCCAGCATTTT.

The rearrangement joins TRBV5-4 to TRBJ1-1, with D tentatively TRBD1 (5 bases). This CDR3 has 13 amino acids. Germline CDR1 and CDR2: SGHNT and YYREEE (reference sequence). Trimming removed 1 base from V and 4 bases from J, with 8 bases in between. The DNA of the CDR3 is TGTGCCAGCAGCTTGAAAGGGGCCACTGAAGCTTTCTTT. Residues: CASSLKGATEAFF.

This clone was seen once. The chain has TRBV5-1 and TRBJ2-1; 7 nucleotides agree with TRBD1. This CDR3 spans 14 amino acids. The germline gives CDR1 SGHRS, CDR2 YFSETQ. The junction had 1 base not matched to a gene; V was cut back by 0 bases and J by 4 bases. CDR3 region: CASSLGQGYNEQFF. In nucleotides, the CDR3 is TGCGCCAGCAGCTTGGGACAGGGTTACAATGAGCAGTTCTTC.

V and J are TRBV27 and TRBJ2-3, with no clear D. Germline loops: CDR1 MNHEY, CDR2 SMNVEV (reference sequence). The CDR3 is 15 amino acids. Trimming left V 5 bases short and J 2 bases short, with 14 bases between. This CDR3 reads CASSLRRGLTDTQYF. In DNA form, the CDR3 reads TGTGCCAGCAGTCTCCGGAGAGGTCTCACAGATACGCAGTATTTT.

CDR3 protein: CASTYGGENEKLFF. The DNA of the CDR3 is TGTGCCAGCACCTACGGCGGTGAAAATGAAAAACTGTTTTTT. The V call is TRBV2, the J call TRBJ1-4, with no clear D. The CDR3 is made up of 14 amino acids. Germline V gives CDR1 SNHLY, CDR2 FYNNEI. The V end was cut by 7 bases, the J end by 5 bases, with 14 bases between.

DNA of the CDR3: TGCGCCAGCAGACTAGCGGCCTCCTACGAGCAGTACTTC. It codes for CASRLAASYEQYF. The V and J genes are TRBV5-1 and TRBJ2-7; 8 bases are a match to TRBD2. Trimming took 5 bases from V and 0 from J; bases not matched to a gene: 1. The CDR3 is made up of 13 amino acids. Germline CDR1 and CDR2: SGHRS and YFSETQ.

The V gene is TRBV5-1, the J gene TRBJ2-5; D might be TRBD2 (5 bases). The CDR3 extends over 14 amino acids. Germline loops: CDR1 SGHRS, CDR2 YFSETQ. The ends were cut back, 0 bases at V and 5 bases at J, with 11 bases in the middle. In DNA form, the CDR3 reads TGCGCCAGCAGCTTGGGGGGAGTCGGGGAGACCCAGTACTTC. Amino acids: CASSLGGVGETQYF. The full variable domain, in which reference TRBV5-1 and TRBJ2-5 provide the parts outside the CDR3, is KAGVTQTPRYLIKTRGQQVTLSCSPISGHRSVSWYQQTPGQGLQFLFEYFSETQRNKGNFPGRFSGRQFSNSRSEMNVSTLELGDSALYLCASSLGGVGETQYFGPGTRLLVL.

This chain links TRBV7-8 with TRBJ1-1; D remains unclear. From germline, CDR1 is SGHVS and CDR2 FQNEAQ. The CDR3 contains 14 residues. Trimming pared 7 bases from V and 1 base from J, leaving 13 bases between. CDR3 region: CASIRTGENTEAFF. The CDR3 DNA follows: TGTGCCAGCATCAGAACCGGGGAGAACACTGAAGCTTTCTTT.

This rearrangement joins TRBV11-2 to TRBJ2-1, with 7 nucleotides matching TRBD2. Germline values: CDR1 SGHAT, CDR2 FQNNGV. V lost 0 bases and J lost 3; bases outside the gene matches: 2. The CDR3 sequence is 15 residues long. The DNA for the CDR3 is TGTGCCAGCAGCTTAGATCCTAGCGGCTACAATGAGCAGTTCTTC. Protein: CASSLDPSGYNEQFF.

The chain is built from TRBV6-1 and TRBJ2-7; 9 bases match TRBD2. Trimming cost V 4 bases and J 6 bases; bases outside gene matches: 7. The germline V gene has CDR1 MNHNS and CDR2 SASEGT. This CDR3 comprises 14 residues. The CDR3 loop is CASSAGKTSGEQYF. CDR3 DNA sequence: TGTGCCAGCAGTGCGGGGAAGACTAGCGGCGAGCAGTACTTC.

This chain links TRBV7-9 with TRBJ1-1; possibly TRBD1 for D (5 bases). Trimming stripped 1 base from V and 1 base from J, with 13 bases between. Germline CDR1 and CDR2: SEHNR and FQNEAQ (reference sequence). The CDR3 has 16 residues. CDR3 sequence (DNA): TGTGCCAGCAGCTTAGACACAGGTTGGAAGAACACTGAAGCTTTCTTT. Its protein is CASSLDTGWKNTEAFF.

The CDR3 reads CASSEVPGRYGYTF. The CDR3 DNA reads as TGTGCCAGCAGTGAAGTTCCAGGGAGGTATGGCTACACCTTC. The V gene is TRBV6-1, the J gene TRBJ1-2; possible D gene TRBD1, 5 bases. Trimming took 1 base from V and 5 from J, leaving 11 bases between them. The CDR3 loop spans 14 amino acids. Germline V CDR1 and CDR2: MNHNS, SASEGT.

The gene calls are TRBV20-1 and TRBJ1-1; maybe TRBD1 (5 bases). Germline V CDR1 and CDR2: DFQATT, SNEGSKA (reference sequence). The CDR3 is made up of 11 amino acids. Trimming left V 6 bases short and J 10 bases short, with 15 bases between. CDR3 sequence reads: CSAAPGFGAFF. DNA for the CDR3: TGCAGTGCCGCCCCAGGGTTCGGAGCTTTCTTT.